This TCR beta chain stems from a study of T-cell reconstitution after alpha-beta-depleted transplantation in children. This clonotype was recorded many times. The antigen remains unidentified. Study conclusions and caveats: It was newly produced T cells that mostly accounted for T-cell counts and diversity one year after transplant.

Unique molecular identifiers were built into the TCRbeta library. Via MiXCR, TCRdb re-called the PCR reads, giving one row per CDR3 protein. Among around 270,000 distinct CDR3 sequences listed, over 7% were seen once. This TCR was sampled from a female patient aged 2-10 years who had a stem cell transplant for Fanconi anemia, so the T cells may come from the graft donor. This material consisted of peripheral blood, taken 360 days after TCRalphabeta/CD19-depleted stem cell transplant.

CDR3 sequence (DNA): TGTGCCAGCAGCTTAGAACTTGGACAGTCCTCCTACAATGAGCAGTTCTTC. It specifies CASSLELGQSSYNEQFF. The chain combines TRBV7-9 with TRBJ2-1; a possible D gene is TRBD1 (6 bases). The V and J ends lost 1 base and 0 bases respectively, with 13 bases between them. Per the germline V gene, CDR1 is SEHNR and CDR2 is FQNEAQ (reference sequence). This CDR3 comprises 17 residues.